These 19 T cell receptor beta chains share one sample of origin, sequenced in a study of blood T cell repertoires in COVID-19. Profiled with immunoSEQ multiplex PCR; TCRdb holds only in-frame clones, not every one. This table holds around 330,000 clones, roughly 85% found once. Material: PBMCs or T cells enriched from blood (not recorded which). These receptors came from a woman under 40 who had been exposed to COVID-19.

V is TRBV30 and J is TRBJ1-2; D is unresolved. The CDR3 loop spans 11 amino acids. Germline lookup yields CDR1 GTSNPN and CDR2 SVGIG (reference sequence). V was cut by 0 bases and J by 8 bases, with 7 bases left in between. The CDR3 region is CAWSVARGYTF. CDR3 bases: TGTGCCTGGAGTGTAGCCCGGGGCTACACCTTC.

This chain uses TRBV28 with TRBJ2-1; 12 nucleotides line up with TRBD2. The CDR3 consists of 17 residues. Germline CDR1 MDHEN, CDR2 SYDVKM. J was trimmed by 8 bases and V by 6 bases; bases with no gene match: 14. The CDR3, as DNA: TGTGCCAGCAGACCAAGACTAGCGGGAGTCCGAAGGGATGAGCAGTTCTTC. Protein sequence: CASRPRLAGVRRDEQFF. The variable domain in full, with the rest retrieved from reference TRBV28 and TRBJ2-1, is DVKVTQSSRYLVKRTGEKVFLECVQDMDHENMFWYRQDPGLGLRLIYFSYDVKMKEKGDIPEGYSVSREKKERFSLILESASTNQTSMYLCASRPRLAGVRRDEQFFGPGTRLTVL.

This chain connects TRBV11-3 to TRBJ2-2; a possible D gene is TRBD2 (6 bases). Looked up from germline, CDR1 is SGHNT and CDR2 is YENEEA. This CDR3 comprises 17 residues. Trimming stripped 5 bases from V and 7 bases from J, with 23 bases between. The CDR3 nucleotides read TGTGCCAGCAGCGAAAGAACTAGCAGGAGGTCTGGCGGGGAGCTGTTTTTT. Its protein is CASSERTSRRSGGELFF.

The V and J genes are TRBV12-3 or TRBV12-4 and TRBJ2-3, with TRBD1 matching over 7 bases. This CDR3 has 12 amino acids. Trimming at V came to 8 bases and at J to 9 bases, leaving 8 bases not matched to a gene. The CDR3 nucleotides read TGTGCCAGCTCTCCAGGGGGTTGGACGCAGTATTTT. Its translation: CASSPGGWTQYF.

The DNA of the CDR3 is TGCGCCAGCAGCGAACAGAGCTCTGGAAACACCATATATTTT. Its translation: CASSEQSSGNTIYF. J is TRBJ1-3 and V is TRBV5-1; D remains ambiguous. Germline values: CDR1 SGHRS, CDR2 YFSETQ. V lost 4 bases and J lost 0, with 8 bases in between. The CDR3 has 14 amino acids.

This clone was observed once. V is TRBV4-2 and J is TRBJ1-1; D is uncertain. Germline V gene lookup returns CDR1 LGHNA and CDR2 YNFKEQ. This CDR3 has 15 residues. Trimming pared 4 bases from V and 0 bases from J, leaving 12 bases between. The CDR3: CASSRDLNMNTEAFF. CDR3 coding DNA: TGTGCCAGCAGCCGCGACTTGAACATGAACACTGAAGCTTTCTTT.

This clone came up many times. The chain is built from TRBV5-1 and TRBJ2-7; 7 nucleotides match TRBD1. The CDR3 covers 15 residues. The V and J ends lost 0 bases and 4 bases, in that order; junction bases with no gene match: 7. Per the germline V gene, CDR1 is SGHRS and CDR2 is YFSETQ. This CDR3 is CASSLGQGIAYEQYF. CDR3 coding DNA: TGCGCCAGCAGCTTGGGACAGGGAATAGCGTACGAGCAGTACTTC.

Points on this clone: A read error may be the cause here, since a much bigger clone is one base away. Different DNA sequences within this sample yield the same CDR3. The gene calls are TRBV7-9 and TRBJ2-7; D gene ambiguous. CDR1 is SEHNR, CDR2 FQNEAQ, per germline (reference sequence). V was cut by 5 bases and J by 4 bases, with 6 bases left in between. The length of the CDR3 is 11 residues. The CDR3 region has the DNA TGTGCCAGCAGCCCCCTGTACGAGCAGTACTTC. Amino acids: CASSPLYEQYF.

The chain couples TRBV3-1 (or the pseudogene TRBV3-2) to TRBJ1-5; no clear D gene. Germline loops: CDR1 LGHDT, CDR2 YNNKEL (reference sequence). V lost 0 bases and J 6 bases, leaving 12 bases between the germline ends. This CDR3 has 15 amino acids. In DNA form, the CDR3 reads TGTGCCAGCAGCCAAGATTTAGGAGGGTTTCAGCCCCAGCATTTT. It specifies CASSQDLGGFQPQHF.

The J gene is TRBJ2-7, the V gene TRBV12-3 or TRBV12-4; possible D gene TRBD2, 7 bases. CDR3 length equals 13 residues. V gave up 6 bases and J gave up 6 bases, with 15 bases separating them. For the CDR3, the DNA is TGTGCCAGCAGCGTGGTAGGGGGGGGCGAGCAGTACTTC. Translating it yields CASSVVGGGEQYF.

The chain couples TRBV5-4 to TRBJ1-2; 10 nucleotides match TRBD1. V lost 1 base to trimming and J lost 8 bases; unmatched junction nucleotides: 5. Germline V gene lookup returns CDR1 SGHNT and CDR2 YYREEE (reference sequence). The CDR3 has 14 amino acids. CDR3 loop: CASSLIGTGDGYTF. In DNA form, the CDR3 reads TGTGCCAGCAGCTTGATTGGGACAGGGGACGGCTACACCTTC.

This clone appeared once. The chain carries TRBV28 and TRBJ1-2, with a weak D call TRBD1 (5 bases). The V and J ends lost 6 bases and 4 bases respectively, with 15 bases between them. This CDR3 comprises 14 residues. The germline V gene encodes CDR1 MDHEN and CDR2 SYDVKM. CDR3 residues: CASSPLTDLYGYTF. CDR3 nucleotide sequence: TGTGCCAGCAGCCCCCTGACAGATCTCTATGGCTACACCTTC.

This clone was recorded only once. The chain joins TRBV10-1 to TRBJ2-1; the match to TRBD2 covers 12 bases. Germline V gene lookup returns CDR1 WNHNN and CDR2 SYGVQD (reference sequence). The CDR3 loop spans 18 amino acids. Germline trimming cut 2 bases from V and 0 bases from J; bases unmatched to any gene: 5. CDR3 loop: CASSETLAGGSSYNEQFF. The CDR3 DNA reads TGCGCCAGCAGTGAGACACTAGCGGGGGGCTCCTCCTACAATGAGCAGTTCTTC.

This chain connects TRBV7-8 to TRBJ1-2, with 7 bases fitting TRBD1. The CDR3 is made up of 16 amino acids. V gave up 6 bases and J gave up 8 bases; unmatched junction bases: 18. Germline CDR1 is SGHVS and CDR2 is FQNEAQ. CDR3 DNA sequence: TGTGCCAGCAGTTCGGAAACAGGGGTTATGTTTGGAGGCTACACCTTC. Translating it yields CASSSETGVMFGGYTF.

The rearrangement uses TRBV4-2 and TRBJ1-1; no definite D call. V was trimmed by 0 bases and J by 6 bases, leaving 11 bases between them. This CDR3 is built from 14 residues. The germline V gene has CDR1 LGHNA and CDR2 YNFKEQ. The CDR3 region has the DNA TGTGCCAGCAGCCAAGATCGAGTTGTTGCTGAAGCTTTCTTT. Its protein product is CASSQDRVVAEAFF.

V gene TRBV5-4 combines with J gene TRBJ1-6; D remains unclear. Germline CDR1 is SGHNT and CDR2 is YYREEE (reference sequence). V was cut by 3 bases and J by 0 bases, with 13 bases left in between. CDR3 size: 17 residues. CDR3 in DNA: TGTGCCAGCAGCTCCCCGTCTGAGGGCTCCTATAATTCACCCCTCCACTTT. Amino acids: CASSSPSEGSYNSPLHF.

V and J are TRBV28 and TRBJ1-5; 7 nucleotides agree with TRBD1. Germline values: CDR1 MDHEN, CDR2 SYDVKM. J lost 8 bases, V lost 4 bases, and 14 bases had no gene match. The CDR3 has 16 residues. For the CDR3, the DNA is TGTGCCAGCAGTTCCCCGGTTGACAGGGCTAGCGAGCCCCAGCATTTT. Encoded protein: CASSSPVDRASEPQHF.

The chain is built from TRBV6-5 and TRBJ2-7; TRBD2 might be the D (6 bases). Per the germline V gene, CDR1 is MNHEY and CDR2 is SVGAGI. The CDR3 length is 15 residues. Trimming took off 0 bases at V and 7 bases at J, with 16 bases between the two ends. This CDR3 reads CASSYSGGWKREQYF. The CDR3 nucleotides read TGTGCCAGCAGTTACTCGGGGGGATGGAAACGAGAGCAGTACTTC.

This clone was counted a few times. This chain connects TRBV29-1 to TRBJ2-7; 8 nucleotides agree with TRBD2. Unmatched junction bases numbered 4, after V lost 3 bases and J lost 6 bases. Germline CDR1 reads SQVTM; CDR2 reads ANQGSEA. The CDR3 loop spans 12 amino acids. CDR3 sequence (DNA): TGCAGCGTTGACGGGGGGGCTATCGAGCAGTACTTC. Translation gives CSVDGGAIEQYF.